The clone carrying this TCR beta chain qualifies as medium-sized (0.01 to 0.1%). This specimen belongs to a study of read filtering for tumor transcriptome and immune sequencing. Study at large: Patients were 17 male and some 15 female, mean age 65.9 years, range about 40 to 85. Whole-transcriptome libraries were prepared after DNase treatment. IR-seq gave about 4 to 10.27 million TCR reads per sample; RNA-seq gave about 80 to 1,300.

Germline V gene data show CDR1 as LGHDT and CDR2 as YNNKEL (reference sequence). V was shortened by 0 bases and J by 1 base, with 7 bases between the two germline ends. The CDR3 is made up of 15 amino acids. Molecular barcoded adaptors covering alpha/delta and beta/gamma chains were used on roughly 370 ng RNA. Each CDR3 protein is one row after TCRdb ran MiXCR on the reads. Found here are 35,000 to 50,000 distinct CDR3 sequences, 14% of them singletons; the top ten hold less than 7%. Material for sequencing was a population of CD138-negative cells sorted from bone marrow. This chain links TRBV3-1 with TRBJ2-1; D gene uncertain. This receptor was identified in a donor older than 35 with multiple myeloma. The CDR3 coding sequence is TGTGCCAGCAGCCAAGAGCCAGATTCCTACAATGAGCAGTTCTTC. This encodes CASSQEPDSYNEQFF.